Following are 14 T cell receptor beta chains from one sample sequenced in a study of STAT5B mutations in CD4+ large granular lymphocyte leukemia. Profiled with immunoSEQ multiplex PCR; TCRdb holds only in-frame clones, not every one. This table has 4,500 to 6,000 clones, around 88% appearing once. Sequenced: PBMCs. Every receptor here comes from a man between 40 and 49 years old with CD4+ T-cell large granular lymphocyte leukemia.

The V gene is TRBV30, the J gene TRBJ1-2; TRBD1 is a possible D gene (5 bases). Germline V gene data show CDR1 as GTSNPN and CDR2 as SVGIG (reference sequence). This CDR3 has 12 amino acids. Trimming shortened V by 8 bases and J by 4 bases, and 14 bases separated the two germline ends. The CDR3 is CARGDRIYGYTF. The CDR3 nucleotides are TGTGCCCGGGGGGACCGAATCTATGGCTACACCTTC.

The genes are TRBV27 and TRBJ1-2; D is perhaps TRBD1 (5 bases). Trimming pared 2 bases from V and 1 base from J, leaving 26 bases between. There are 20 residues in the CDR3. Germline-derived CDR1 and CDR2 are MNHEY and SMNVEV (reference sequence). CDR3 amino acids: CASSLKSIRGTVGFNYGYTF. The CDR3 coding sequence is TGTGCCAGCAGTTTAAAATCTATTCGCGGGACGGTGGGCTTTAACTATGGCTACACCTTC.

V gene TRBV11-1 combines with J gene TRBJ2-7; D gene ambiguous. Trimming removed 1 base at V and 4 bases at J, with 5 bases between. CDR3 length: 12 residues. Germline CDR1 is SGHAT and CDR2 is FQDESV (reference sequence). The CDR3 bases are TGTGCCAGCAGCTTAGGGAGTTACGAGCAGTACTTC. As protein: CASSLGSYEQYF. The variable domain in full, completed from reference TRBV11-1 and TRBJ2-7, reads EAEVAQSPRYKITEKSQAVAFWCDPISGHATLYWYRQILGQGPELLVQFQDESVVDDSQLPKDRFSAERLKGVDSTLKIQPAELGDSAMYLCASSLGSYEQYFGPGTRLTVT.

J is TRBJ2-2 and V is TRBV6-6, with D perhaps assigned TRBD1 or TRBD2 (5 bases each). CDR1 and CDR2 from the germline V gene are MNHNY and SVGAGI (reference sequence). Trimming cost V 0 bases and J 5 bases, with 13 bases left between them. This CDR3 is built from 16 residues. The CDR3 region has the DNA TGTGCCAGCAGTTACTCGGGGCTAGAGGGGACCGGGGAGCTGTTTTTT. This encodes CASSYSGLEGTGELFF.

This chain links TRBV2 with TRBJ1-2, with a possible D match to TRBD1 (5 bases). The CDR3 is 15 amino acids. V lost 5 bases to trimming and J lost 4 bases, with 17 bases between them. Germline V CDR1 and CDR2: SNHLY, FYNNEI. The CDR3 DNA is TGTGCCAGCAGTAACACAGGACGGAGCGGCTATGGCTACACCTTC. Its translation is CASSNTGRSGYGYTF.

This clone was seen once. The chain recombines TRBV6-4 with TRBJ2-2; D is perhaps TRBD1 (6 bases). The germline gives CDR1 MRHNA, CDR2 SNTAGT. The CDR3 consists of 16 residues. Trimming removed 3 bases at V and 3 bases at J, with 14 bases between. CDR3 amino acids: CASSETGRIDTGELFF. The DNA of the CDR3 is TGTGCCAGCAGTGAAACAGGGAGAATCGACACCGGGGAGCTGTTTTTT.

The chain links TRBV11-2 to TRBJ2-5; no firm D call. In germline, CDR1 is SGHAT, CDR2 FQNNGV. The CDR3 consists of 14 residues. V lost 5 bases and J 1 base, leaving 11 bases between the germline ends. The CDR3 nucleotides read TGTGCCAGCAGCCGTCCCCCCCTCCAAGAGACCCAGTACTTC. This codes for CASSRPPLQETQYF.

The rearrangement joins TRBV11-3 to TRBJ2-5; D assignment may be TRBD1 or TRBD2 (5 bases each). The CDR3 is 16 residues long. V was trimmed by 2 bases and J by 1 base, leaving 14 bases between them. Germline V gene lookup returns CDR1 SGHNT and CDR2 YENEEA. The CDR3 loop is CASSLWSGQGQETQYF. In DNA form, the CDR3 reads TGTGCCAGCAGCTTATGGTCGGGGCAGGGCCAAGAGACCCAGTACTTC.

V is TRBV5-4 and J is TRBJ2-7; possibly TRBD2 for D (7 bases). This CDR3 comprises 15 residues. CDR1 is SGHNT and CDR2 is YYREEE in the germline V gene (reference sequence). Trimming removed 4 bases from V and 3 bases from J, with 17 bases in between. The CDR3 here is CASSPRWEGVYEQYF. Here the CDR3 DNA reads TGTGCCAGCAGCCCAAGGTGGGAGGGGGTCTACGAGCAGTACTTC.

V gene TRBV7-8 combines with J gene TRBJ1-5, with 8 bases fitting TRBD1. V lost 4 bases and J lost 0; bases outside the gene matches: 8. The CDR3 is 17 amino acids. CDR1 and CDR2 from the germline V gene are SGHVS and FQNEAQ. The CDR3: CASSSLGTGYSNQPQHF. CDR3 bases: TGTGCCAGCAGCTCCCTAGGGACAGGCTATAGCAATCAGCCCCAGCATTTT.

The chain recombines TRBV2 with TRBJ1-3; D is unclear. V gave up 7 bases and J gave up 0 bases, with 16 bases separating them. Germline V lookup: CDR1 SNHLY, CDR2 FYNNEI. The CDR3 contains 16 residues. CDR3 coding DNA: TGTGCCAGCACAGGAGGCTCCGGAACCTCTGGAAACACCATATATTTT. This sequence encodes CASTGGSGTSGNTIYF.

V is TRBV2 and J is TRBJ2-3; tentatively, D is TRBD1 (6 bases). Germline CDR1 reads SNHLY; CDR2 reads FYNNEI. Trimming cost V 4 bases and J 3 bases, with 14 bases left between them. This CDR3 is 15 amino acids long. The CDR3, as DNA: TGTGCCAGCAGTGCTCAGGGGAGAGGAACAGATACGCAGTATTTT. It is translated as CASSAQGRGTDTQYF.

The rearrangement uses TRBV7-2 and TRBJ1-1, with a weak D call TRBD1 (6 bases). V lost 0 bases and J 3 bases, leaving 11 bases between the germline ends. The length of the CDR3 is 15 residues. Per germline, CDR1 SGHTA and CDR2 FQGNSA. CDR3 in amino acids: CASSLAGAGDTEAFF. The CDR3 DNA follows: TGTGCCAGCAGCTTAGCGGGGGCCGGGGACACTGAAGCTTTCTTT.

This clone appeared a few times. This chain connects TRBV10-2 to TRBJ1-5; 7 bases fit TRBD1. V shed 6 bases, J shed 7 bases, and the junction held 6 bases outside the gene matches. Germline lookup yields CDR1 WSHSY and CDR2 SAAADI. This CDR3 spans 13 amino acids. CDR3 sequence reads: CASSGQGGQPQHF. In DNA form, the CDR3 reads TGCGCCAGCAGCGGGCAGGGGGGACAGCCCCAGCATTTT.